Sequencing of this TCR beta chain was carried out in a study of vaccination and CD4 T cells after COVID-19. Study overall: Each individual in the study obtained two doses of BNT162b2 or mRNA-1273 vaccine.

Notes on this clonotype: Its antigen is unidentified.

The treatment was: roughly ten-day PBMC culture with coronavirus spike peptide pools or control peptides (ViraFEST assay). The Oncomine TCR Beta short-read assay was what sequenced the DNA obtained from cultured CD4+ T cells. TCRdb re-analysed the PCR reads in MiXCR, keeping a single row per CDR3 protein. The data contain fewer than 8,000 distinct CDR3 sequences, about 47% of them singletons. Germline V gene data show CDR1 as LNHDA and CDR2 as SQIVND (reference sequence). The CDR3 sequence is 15 residues long. The trim removed 7 bases at V and 5 bases at J, leaving 10 bases unmatched. The origin of this receptor is a human donor who had recovered from COVID-19. The chain couples TRBV19 to TRBJ2-3, with 9 nucleotides matching TRBD2. Sequences were obtained from CD4+ T cells from blood, cultured in vitro. The CDR3 here is CASNRTSGWGDTQYF. The DNA of the CDR3 is TGTGCCAGTAATAGAACTAGCGGGTGGGGAGATACGCAGTATTTT.